Each of the 26 T cell receptor beta chains below was sequenced from the same sample in a study of Ad26.COV2.S vaccination and SARS-CoV-2 variants (dated by TCRdb to 2020 to 2022). The treatment or condition label corresponds to: approximately 18 received Ad26.COV2.S at low or high dose, single or two shots; about 5 received placebo; per-sample allocation not given. Repertoires of vaccine and placebo recipients were sequenced from samples collected on day 63 after the first injection. Library creation used the immunoSEQ multiplex PCR assay. The clones in this table, taken by TCRdb from immuneACCESS, are in-frame only. Not every clone is retained; where verified, under half of the shortfall comes from an unresolved V gene, and the cause of the rest is unknown. Present in this sample are about 420,000 clones, roughly 88% of which were seen just once. The top ten hold 3.6% of the sample. The material was peripheral blood, obtained in a trial of Ad26.COV2.S vaccine versus placebo. Receptors originate from a person aged 18-65 years who received the Ad26.COV2.S COVID-19 vaccine or a placebo.

The chain recombines TRBV7-3 with TRBJ1-3; D is ambiguous. Trimming stripped 2 bases from V and 2 bases from J, with 7 bases between. In germline, CDR1 is SGHTA, CDR2 FQGTGA. The CDR3 runs 14 residues. The CDR3 sequence is CASSLAGAGNTIYF. The CDR3 DNA reads TGTGCCAGCAGCTTAGCCGGTGCTGGAAACACCATATATTTT.

This rearrangement joins TRBV6-5 to TRBJ1-6; tentative D call: TRBD1 (6 bases). The germline V and J ends were trimmed by 6 bases and 7 bases, with 10 bases remaining between them. The germline V gene encodes CDR1 MNHEY and CDR2 SVGAGI. The CDR3 extends over 13 amino acids. CDR3 coding DNA: TGTGCCAGCAGGGTAACAGGGAATTCACCCCTCCACTTT. Its translation is CASRVTGNSPLHF.

The chain couples TRBV5-1 to TRBJ1-4; TRBD1 aligns across 11 bases. Trimming removed 4 bases from V and 4 bases from J; junction bases left unmatched: 18. Germline lookup yields CDR1 SGHRS and CDR2 YFSETQ. CDR3 length: 20 residues. The CDR3 nucleotides read TGCGCCAGCAGCGAAACCGGGACAGGGGGTCCCACTAATGGTAATGAAAAACTGTTTTTT. It encodes CASSETGTGGPTNGNEKLFF.

This chain joins TRBV19 and TRBJ2-1; 9 nucleotides line up with TRBD1. CDR3 size: 14 residues. Germline CDR1 and CDR2: LNHDA and SQIVND (reference sequence). J was trimmed by 6 bases and V by 4 bases; bases with no gene match: 4. CDR3 residues: CASSTGTGINEQFF. Written as DNA, the CDR3 is TGTGCCAGTAGTACCGGGACAGGGATCAATGAGCAGTTCTTC.

This chain joins TRBV21-1 and TRBJ2-6; the table's D call TRBD1 went unverified against the DNA. TRBV21-1 is a documented pseudogene. CDR3 size: 15 residues. CDR3 in amino acids: CARTHRGSGANVLTF. DNA of the CDR3: TGTGCCCGGACACATAGGGGGTCTGGGGCCAACGTCCTGACTTTC.

The V gene is TRBV5-1, the J gene TRBJ1-2; D remains ambiguous. CDR1 is SGHRS, CDR2 YFSETQ, per germline. The CDR3 covers 16 residues. Trimming pared 0 bases from V and 4 bases from J, leaving 16 bases between. The CDR3 DNA follows: TGCGCCAGCAGCTTGGGGCTAGTAATGGCGGGCTATGGCTACACCTTC. Its protein product is CASSLGLVMAGYGYTF.

This chain connects TRBV3-1 (or the pseudogene TRBV3-2) to TRBJ1-6, with D possibly being TRBD1 (5 bases). CDR1 is LGHDT and CDR2 is YNNKEL in the germline V gene (reference sequence). This CDR3 is 14 amino acids long. V gave up 9 bases and J gave up 6 bases, with 15 bases separating them. The CDR3 DNA sequence: TGTGCCAGTCAAAGGGGTGGACGTAATTCACCCCTCCACTTT. Translating gives CASQRGGRNSPLHF.

The chain combines TRBV5-1 with TRBJ2-1, with 7 bases fitting TRBD2. Germline V CDR1 and CDR2: SGHRS, YFSETQ. Losses at the gene ends were 4 bases for V and 4 bases for J; bases not matched to a gene: 14. CDR3 length: 17 amino acids. In DNA form, the CDR3 reads TGCGCCAGCAGCCTCCCCCCTAGCGGAGCCTTGTACAATGAGCAGTTCTTC. It codes for CASSLPPSGALYNEQFF.

This rearrangement joins TRBV7-9 to TRBJ2-2; D unresolved. V lost 2 bases to trimming and J lost 1 base, with 5 bases between them. Germline CDR1 is SEHNR and CDR2 is FQNEAQ (reference sequence). The CDR3 covers 14 residues. CDR3 region: CASSLRVNTGELFF. DNA of the CDR3: TGTGCCAGCAGCTTACGAGTGAACACCGGGGAGCTGTTTTTT.

V and J are TRBV7-9 and TRBJ2-5, with 9 nucleotides matching TRBD2. Trimming took 0 bases from V and 4 from J; bases not matched to a gene: 3. Per germline, CDR1 SEHNR and CDR2 FQNEAQ (reference sequence). CDR3 length: 15 residues. The CDR3 region is CASSLAGLARETQYF. CDR3 sequence (DNA): TGTGCCAGCAGCTTAGCAGGACTAGCGAGAGAGACCCAGTACTTC.

This clone was seen just once. This sequence joins TRBV6-5 and TRBJ2-7; no definite D call. The germline CDR1 and CDR2 sequences are MNHEY and SVGAGI. Trimming stripped 8 bases from V and 2 bases from J, with 16 bases between. The CDR3 loop spans 14 amino acids. The CDR3, as DNA: TGTGCCAGCGACCGGGCCCTCGGAACCTACGAGCAGTACTTC. Translating gives CASDRALGTYEQYF.

CDR3 residues: CATSRAGRGGEYEQFF. CDR3 coding DNA: TGTGCCACCAGCAGAGCGGGTAGGGGGGGCGAATATGAGCAGTTCTTC. J is TRBJ2-1 and V is TRBV15, with D possibly matching TRBD2 (7 bases). Looked up from germline, CDR1 is LNHNV and CDR2 is YYDKDF (reference sequence). V was pared by 1 base and J by 8 bases, with 18 bases between. There are 16 residues in the CDR3.

V is TRBV5-1 and J is TRBJ2-5; D remains ambiguous. This CDR3 is 12 amino acids long. Trimming took off 1 base at V and 2 bases at J, with 3 bases between the two ends. Looked up from germline, CDR1 is SGHRS and CDR2 is YFSETQ. The CDR3 DNA reads as TGCGCCAGCAGCTTGTATCAAGAGACCCAGTACTTC. Encoded protein: CASSLYQETQYF.

This chain connects TRBV27 to TRBJ2-6, with TRBD1 matching over 7 bases. After removal of 3 bases from V and 15 bases from J, the junction contained 8 bases not matched to a gene. CDR1 is MNHEY and CDR2 is SMNVEV in the germline V gene (reference sequence). This CDR3 spans 13 amino acids. The CDR3: CASSFGGQLDLTF. The CDR3 DNA is TGTGCCAGCAGTTTTGGGGGACAGCTTGACCTGACTTTC. The whole variable domain, filled in from reference TRBV27 and TRBJ2-6, reads EAQVTQNPRYLITVTGKKLTVTCSQNMNHEYMSWYRQDPGLGLRQIYYSMNVEVTDKGDVPEGYKVSRKEKRNFPLILESPSPNQTSLYFCASSFGGQLDLTFGAGSRLTVL.

V is TRBV7-3 and J is TRBJ2-2; tentatively, D is TRBD2 (5 bases). This CDR3 comprises 14 residues. Trimming removed 8 bases at V and 3 bases at J, with 13 bases between. Germline V gene data show CDR1 as SGHTA and CDR2 as FQGTGA. Here the CDR3 DNA reads TGTGCCAGCCGCTCGGGGTCCCACACCGGGGAGCTGTTTTTT. Its protein product is CASRSGSHTGELFF.

V gene TRBV6-5 combines with J gene TRBJ2-1, with D perhaps TRBD1 or TRBD2 (5 bases each). Looked up from germline, CDR1 is MNHEY and CDR2 is SVGAGI. The CDR3 is 14 residues long. V lost 8 bases, J lost 8 bases, and 19 bases lay in between. CDR3 DNA sequence: TGTGCCAGCGGACTCATACAGGTTGCTGATGAGCAGTTCTTC. This sequence encodes CASGLIQVADEQFF.

The J gene is TRBJ2-1, the V gene TRBV7-2; maybe TRBD1 (6 bases). Per the germline V gene, CDR1 is SGHTA and CDR2 is FQGNSA. V gave up 5 bases and J gave up 6 bases, with 17 bases separating them. This CDR3 has 15 residues. The CDR3 DNA sequence: TGTGCCAGCAGCACCCGGACTCTCAGGGGCAATGAGCAGTTCTTC. Residues: CASSTRTLRGNEQFF.

The chain has TRBV5-5 and TRBJ2-7; 7 nucleotides align to TRBD1. The CDR3 is 13 residues long. V shed 3 bases, J shed 6 bases, and the junction held 6 bases outside the gene matches. Germline V gene data show CDR1 as SGHKS and CDR2 as YYEKEE (reference sequence). Here the CDR3 DNA reads TGTGCCAGCAGCTGGGGACAGAGCGGCGAGCAGTACTTC. Its translation: CASSWGQSGEQYF.

The chain is built from TRBV5-8 and TRBJ1-5; tentative D call: TRBD1 (6 bases). The CDR3 runs to 16 residues. Trimming stripped 4 bases from V and 5 bases from J, with 19 bases between. Per the germline V gene, CDR1 is SGHTS and CDR2 is YDEGEE. The CDR3 coding sequence is TGTGCCAGCAGCCCGGAGAGTCGGGGGCGAGATCAGCCCCAGCATTTT. Protein: CASSPESRGRDQPQHF.

The chain links TRBV30 to TRBJ1-5; D remains unclear. V lost 2 bases to trimming and J lost 5 bases, with 10 bases between them. Looked up from germline, CDR1 is GTSNPN and CDR2 is SVGIG (reference sequence). The CDR3 spans 13 residues. CDR3 coding DNA: TGTGCCTGGAGTCGACCTCCCGATCAGCCCCAGCATTTT. Amino acid sequence: CAWSRPPDQPQHF.

In its sample, this clone was seen a few times. J is TRBJ1-6 and V is TRBV11-2; D gene unclear. V was cut by 5 bases and J by 7 bases, with 9 bases left in between. Germline CDR1 and CDR2: SGHAT and FQNNGV. The CDR3 length is 13 residues. The DNA of the CDR3 is TGTGCCAGCAGCCATCAAGGGAATTCACCCCTCCACTTT. Protein product: CASSHQGNSPLHF.

The genes are TRBV5-6 and TRBJ2-3; D might be TRBD1 or TRBD2, each matching 6 bases. V was pared by 2 bases and J by 3 bases, with 10 bases between. CDR1 SGHDT and CDR2 YYEEEE come from the germline V gene. The CDR3 contains 14 residues. The CDR3 DNA is TGTGCCAGCAGCTTCCGGGGGCCGACAGATACGCAGTATTTT. Its translation is CASSFRGPTDTQYF.

The chain employs TRBV4-3 and TRBJ2-5; 8 bases are shared with TRBD1. The V gene end was trimmed by 0 bases and the J gene end by 5 bases; junction bases not matched to a gene: 5. The V gene's germline CDR1 is LGHNA and CDR2 YSLEER. The CDR3 sequence is 15 residues long. CDR3 loop: CASSQENRGAETQYF. In DNA, the CDR3 is TGCGCCAGCAGCCAAGAGAACAGGGGGGCGGAGACCCAGTACTTC.

The CDR3: CSVGTGLNEKLFF. As DNA, the CDR3 is TGCAGCGTTGGAACAGGATTAAATGAAAAACTGTTTTTT. The V call is TRBV29-1, the J call TRBJ1-4, with a possible D match to TRBD1 (5 bases). Germline-derived CDR1 and CDR2 are SQVTM and ANQGSEA. V was pared by 4 bases and J by 5 bases, with 11 bases between. This CDR3 has 13 amino acids.

The chain uses TRBV6-2 or TRBV6-3 and TRBJ2-7, with D maybe TRBD1 (5 bases). The ends were cut back, 5 bases at V and 6 bases at J, with 14 bases in the middle. The germline V gene has CDR1 MNHEY and CDR2 SVGEGT. The CDR3 consists of 13 residues. The CDR3 nucleotides are TGTGCCAGCAGTCTTGGGGCTCCTCTCGAGCAGTACTTC. Amino acids: CASSLGAPLEQYF.

A word on this clone: Other DNA sequences in the sample encode the same CDR3. CDR3 DNA: TGCGCCAGCAGCTTGGCCGGCAATCAGCCCCAGCATTTT. It encodes CASSLAGNQPQHF. The chain recombines TRBV5-1 with TRBJ1-5; D unresolved. CDR1 is SGHRS, CDR2 YFSETQ, per germline. The CDR3 is 13 amino acids. Trimming took off 0 bases at V and 2 bases at J, with 3 bases between the two ends. Based on the CDR3 plus reference TRBV5-1 and TRBJ1-5, the full variable domain is KAGVTQTPRYLIKTRGQQVTLSCSPISGHRSVSWYQQTPGQGLQFLFEYFSETQRNKGNFPGRFSGRQFSNSRSEMNVSTLELGDSALYLCASSLAGNQPQHFGDGTRLSIL.